These 5 T cell receptor beta chains share one sample of origin, sequenced in a study of Graves' ophthalmopathy and Graves' hyperthyroidism. Amplified TCR beta CDR3 regions were obtained using RNA transcripts as template. HTBI-primed first-round RT-PCR preceded second-round multiplex PCR. TCRdb recomputed calls from the multiplex PCR reads with MiXCR, one row per CDR3 protein. The table lists roughly 1.1 million distinct CDR3 sequences, 35% to 45% of them singletons. Sequenced: peripheral blood or thyroid tissue (not recorded which). Receptors originate from an adult man with Graves' hyperthyroidism.

This chain connects TRBV7-2 to TRBJ2-6; no clear D gene. Germline loops: CDR1 SGHTA, CDR2 FQGNSA. This CDR3 region has 17 residues. V was cut by 5 bases and J by 0 bases, with 14 bases left in between. CDR3 sequence reads: CASSPGARGSGANVLTF. The CDR3 coding sequence is TGTGCCAGCAGCCCGGGTGCTCGTGGCTCTGGGGCCAACGTCCTGACTTTC.

This clonotype has a handful of counts. The rearrangement uses TRBV10-3 and TRBJ2-5; TRBD1 or TRBD2 may be the D gene (5 bases each). V was shortened by 10 bases and J by 5 bases, with 20 bases between the two germline ends. This CDR3 spans 14 amino acids. Germline CDR1 reads ENHRY; CDR2 reads SYGVKD. CDR3 loop: CASRRPGPKETQYF. CDR3 nucleotides: TGTGCCAGCAGGCGGCCGGGACCTAAGGAGACCCAGTACTTC.

The rearrangement uses TRBV7-9 and TRBJ1-4; a possible D gene is TRBD1 (6 bases). The V gene lost 5 bases and the J gene lost 5 bases, with 18 bases spanning the gap. There are 16 residues in the CDR3. Germline V gene lookup returns CDR1 SEHNR and CDR2 FQNEAQ (reference sequence). For the CDR3, the DNA is TGTGCCAGCAGCCCCGTCCGGGGCAGGGGCAATGAAAAACTGTTTTTT. Translating it yields CASSPVRGRGNEKLFF.

The chain has TRBV4-3 and TRBJ2-2; D unclear. Trimming stripped 1 base from V and 6 bases from J, with 6 bases between. Per the germline V gene, CDR1 is LGHNA and CDR2 is YSLEER. The CDR3 spans 13 residues. CDR3 sequence reads: CASSQARAGELFF. In nucleotides, the CDR3 is TGCGCCAGCAGCCAAGCCCGAGCCGGGGAGCTGTTTTTT.

To note about this clonotype: The junction does not match germline at one end; this may be a read error. V usage is TRBV29-1 and J usage is TRBJ2-2, with D possibly TRBD1 on 5 matching bases. In germline, CDR1 is SQVTM, CDR2 ANQGSEA. CDR3 length equals 13 residues. CDR3 sequence reads: CSAGSPNTGELFF. The CDR3 DNA reads TGCAGTGCAGGGTCTCCGAACACTGGGGAGCTGTTTTTT.